Here is one T cell receptor (beta chain) with its context. Germline V lookup: CDR1 SGHTA, CDR2 FQGTGA. The CDR3 spans 16 residues. The J segment lost 4 bases and the V segment lost 1 base, leaving 9 bases of the junction unmatched. This specimen belongs to a study of blood T cell repertoires in COVID-19. Study information: Donors in the United States, Italy and Spain gave samples during acute or convalescent COVID-19. Sources were T cells, B-cell-depleted T cells, or PBMCs; the material itself was cDNA or gDNA.

In the original workflow: Amplified reference gene primers provided the basis for estimating nucleated cell counts. Libraries were prepared by immunoSEQ multiplex PCR; TCRdb keeps only in-frame clonotypes and omits some of them. V and J calls and clone size come straight from that table; D and trimming were deduced from the DNA. The data contain 150,000 to 200,000 clones, less than 90% of them singletons. Sequenced sample: peripheral blood. The TCR was taken from a man in his 70s with active or convalescent COVID-19. The J gene is TRBJ2-7, the V gene TRBV7-3; 8 bases match TRBD2. CDR3 loop: CASSLRPGAGVYEQYF. DNA for the CDR3: TGTGCCAGCAGCTTAAGGCCGGGAGCGGGAGTTTACGAGCAGTACTTC.